Each of the 16 T cell receptor beta chains below was sequenced from the same sample in a study of beta chain features in type 1 diabetes. Sequencing targeted expressed TCRB transcripts, as all isolated RNA had been reverse transcribed. The repertoire was sequenced with immunoSEQ multiplex PCR; TCRdb's copy has only in-frame clones and lacks some. Seen here are 900,000 or so clones, roughly 16% observed once, and the top ten hold 0.02% to 0.025%. Input material: naive CD4+ T cells from blood. The receptors here all came from a woman aged 18-29 years in good health.

This clone came up a few times. The chain carries TRBV5-6 and TRBJ2-5; D gene ambiguous. This CDR3 spans 13 amino acids. Germline V gives CDR1 SGHDT, CDR2 YYEEEE. Trimming left V 0 bases short and J 5 bases short, with 8 bases between. As DNA, the CDR3 is TGTGCCAGCAGCTTGGCCGGGTTGGAGACCCAGTACTTC. Translated, it gives CASSLAGLETQYF. Drawing the rest from reference TRBV5-6 and TRBJ2-5, the complete variable domain is DAGVTQSPTHLIKTRGQQVTLRCSPKSGHDTVSWYQQALGQGPQFIFQYYEEEERQRGNFPDRFSGHQFPNYSSELNVNALLLGDSALYLCASSLAGLETQYFGPGTRLLVL.

Only a few counts were recorded for this clone. The genes are TRBV10-1 and TRBJ2-1, with D tentatively TRBD2 (6 bases). The germline V gene has CDR1 WNHNN and CDR2 SYGVQD (reference sequence). The CDR3 loop spans 15 amino acids. Between the trimmed V and J ends, which lost 5 bases and 0 bases, there was a span of 11 bases. CDR3 bases: TGCGCCAGCAGTTTGGGACTCTACTCCTACAATGAGCAGTTCTTC. This gives the protein CASSLGLYSYNEQFF.

With regard to this clone: The sample carries other DNA sequences with the same CDR3. The chain carries TRBV18 and TRBJ2-7; D gene ambiguous. The CDR3 is 13 residues long. Germline V lookup: CDR1 KGHSH, CDR2 LQKENI. The V end lost 3 bases, the J end lost 3 bases, and 9 bases lay between the germline ends. Here the CDR3 DNA reads TGTGCCAGCTCACCTCGGCAGATCTACGAGCAGTACTTC. Residues: CASSPRQIYEQYF.

This clone was observed a handful of times. V usage is TRBV7-9 and J usage is TRBJ1-3; D ambiguous. The CDR3 runs 14 residues. Trimming cost V 3 bases and J 2 bases, with 8 bases left between them. Germline V gene data show CDR1 as SEHNR and CDR2 as FQNEAQ (reference sequence). The CDR3: CASSFELPGNTIYF. The DNA for the CDR3 is TGTGCCAGCAGCTTTGAACTCCCTGGAAACACCATATATTTT.

The chain uses TRBV2 and TRBJ2-3; D unresolved. The CDR3 loop spans 14 amino acids. V was trimmed by 3 bases and J by 0 bases, leaving 7 bases between them. Per the germline V gene, CDR1 is SNHLY and CDR2 is FYNNEI. The CDR3 spells CASSDSRSTDTQYF. CDR3 nucleotides: TGTGCCAGCAGTGACTCCCGAAGCACAGATACGCAGTATTTT.

The rearrangement links TRBV19 to TRBJ2-3, with 10 nucleotides matching TRBD1. Germline CDR1 LNHDA, CDR2 SQIVND (reference sequence). The CDR3 extends over 15 amino acids. The junction had 7 bases not matched to a gene; V was cut back by 10 bases and J by 0 bases. The CDR3 here is CATRDRGSSTDTQYF. The CDR3 DNA is TGTGCCACCCGGGACAGGGGATCTAGCACAGATACGCAGTATTTT.

This clone came up a few times. The CDR3 nucleotides are TGCGCCAGCAAAATAACTAGCGGGAGTTCAGAGACCCAGTACTTC. Its protein product is CASKITSGSSETQYF. V gene TRBV5-1 combines with J gene TRBJ2-5, with 11 bases that match TRBD2. Germline values: CDR1 SGHRS, CDR2 YFSETQ. The CDR3 totals 15 residues. V trimming: 6 bases; J trimming: 4 bases; junction bases outside the gene matches: 8.

Notes on this clone: Within the sample, other DNA sequences also encode this same CDR3. The chain uses TRBV4-2 and TRBJ2-3, with 12 bases that match TRBD2. The CDR3 length is 19 residues. The J segment lost 2 bases and the V segment lost 3 bases, leaving 12 bases of the junction unmatched. Germline assignment: CDR1 LGHNA and CDR2 YNFKEQ. DNA of the CDR3: TGTGCCAGCAGCCAGGACTTCGCTAGCGGGAGGGCCTTCACAGATACGCAGTATTTT. Protein sequence: CASSQDFASGRAFTDTQYF.

This clone showed up just a few times. The J gene is TRBJ2-1, the V gene TRBV29-1; the D is unclear. The germline V gene encodes CDR1 SQVTM and CDR2 ANQGSEA. The ends were cut back, 7 bases at V and 15 bases at J, with 19 bases in the middle. The CDR3 has 11 amino acids. This CDR3 is CSAAQELRRFF. The CDR3 DNA reads TGCAGCGCTGCCCAGGAGCTTCGACGGTTCTTC.

Only a few counts were recorded for this clone. The CDR3 region has the DNA TGTGCCAGCTCACCACCGTCTTCGAACAGGGGGCAGGGTGGAAACACCATATATTTT. It codes for CASSPPSSNRGQGGNTIYF. The chain combines TRBV18 with TRBJ1-3; 9 bases agree with TRBD1. CDR1 and CDR2 from the germline V gene are KGHSH and LQKENI. Trimming took 0 bases from V and 3 from J; bases not matched to a gene: 12. The CDR3 spans 19 residues. Complete variable domain (other parts from reference TRBV18 and TRBJ1-3): NAGVMQNPRHLVRRRGQEARLRCSPMKGHSHVYWYRQLPEEGLKFMVYLQKENIIDESGMPKERFSAEFPKEGPSILRIQQVVRGDSAAYFCASSPPSSNRGQGGNTIYFGEGSWLTVV.

This clone has more than one count but fewer than ten. V gene TRBV10-3 combines with J gene TRBJ2-5; 10 bases agree with TRBD1. TRBJ2-7 matches the DNA end more closely, so the J call is doubtful. In germline, CDR1 is ENHRY, CDR2 SYGVKD. The length of the CDR3 is 13 residues. In DNA form, the CDR3 reads TGTGCCGCCTCCGGGACAGGGGCCTACGAGCAGTACTTC. Its translation is CAASGTGAYEQYF.

This clone has only a few counts. V usage is TRBV28 and J usage is TRBJ2-5; weak D call: TRBD1 (6 bases). V was shortened by 4 bases and J by 5 bases, with 17 bases between the two germline ends. This CDR3 comprises 15 residues. Germline assignment: CDR1 MDHEN and CDR2 SYDVKM. CDR3 sequence: CASSSADRSLETQYF. The CDR3 DNA sequence: TGTGCCAGCAGTTCGGCCGACAGGTCGCTGGAGACCCAGTACTTC.

DNA of the CDR3: TGTGCCAGCAGTCCCCACCGAACACGCTACGAGCAGTACTTC. Translating gives CASSPHRTRYEQYF. The genes are TRBV28 and TRBJ2-7; D is unclear. The CDR3 extends over 14 amino acids. Germline V gene sequence: CDR1 MDHEN, CDR2 SYDVKM. The V and J ends lost 5 bases and 3 bases respectively, with 14 bases between them.

This sequence joins TRBV11-2 and TRBJ2-1, with TRBD2 matching 7 bases. This CDR3 is 15 amino acids long. Unmatched junction bases numbered 9, after V lost 4 bases and J lost 6 bases. Germline CDR1 SGHAT, CDR2 FQNNGV. CDR3 sequence (DNA): TGTGCCAGCAGCTGGACGGCGGGAGCTCCCAATGAGCAGTTCTTC. Amino acids: CASSWTAGAPNEQFF.

The chain is built from TRBV2 and TRBJ1-5, with D hard to call. Trimming took 4 bases from V and 8 from J, leaving 12 bases between them. Germline V gives CDR1 SNHLY, CDR2 FYNNEI. The CDR3 runs to 13 residues. The CDR3 here is CASSGRIREPQHF. Written as DNA, the CDR3 is TGTGCCAGCAGTGGACGGATTCGGGAGCCCCAGCATTTT. Variable domain in full (rest from reference TRBV2 and TRBJ1-5): EPEVTQTPSHQVTQMGQEVILRCVPISNHLYFYWYRQILGQKVEFLVSFYNNEISEKSEIFDDQFSVERPDGSNFTLKIRSTKLEDSAMYFCASSGRIREPQHFGDGTRLSIL.

The chain uses TRBV7-3 and TRBJ2-2, with 8 bases matching TRBD2. The CDR3 covers 15 residues. With V trimmed by 5 bases and J by 1 base, 3 bases remained unmatched. The germline V gene has CDR1 SGHTA and CDR2 FQGTGA. CDR3 protein: CASSAGLVNTGELFF. As DNA, the CDR3 is TGTGCCAGCAGCGCGGGACTAGTGAACACCGGGGAGCTGTTTTTT.